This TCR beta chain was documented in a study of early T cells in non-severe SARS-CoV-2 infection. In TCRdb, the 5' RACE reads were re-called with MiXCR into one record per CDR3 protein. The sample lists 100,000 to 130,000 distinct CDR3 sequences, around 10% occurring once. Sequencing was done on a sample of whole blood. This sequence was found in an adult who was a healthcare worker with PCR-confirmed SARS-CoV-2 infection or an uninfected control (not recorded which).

In DNA, the CDR3 is TGTGCCACCCAGGGTAGCGGCTACGGGGAGCTGTTTTTT. Translation gives CATQGSGYGELFF. This chain uses TRBV3-1 with TRBJ2-2; D is perhaps TRBD2 (6 bases). With 10 bases removed from V and 7 bases from J, the gap between germline ends came to 16 bases. Per germline, CDR1 LGHDT and CDR2 YNNKEL (reference sequence). The CDR3 has 13 residues.